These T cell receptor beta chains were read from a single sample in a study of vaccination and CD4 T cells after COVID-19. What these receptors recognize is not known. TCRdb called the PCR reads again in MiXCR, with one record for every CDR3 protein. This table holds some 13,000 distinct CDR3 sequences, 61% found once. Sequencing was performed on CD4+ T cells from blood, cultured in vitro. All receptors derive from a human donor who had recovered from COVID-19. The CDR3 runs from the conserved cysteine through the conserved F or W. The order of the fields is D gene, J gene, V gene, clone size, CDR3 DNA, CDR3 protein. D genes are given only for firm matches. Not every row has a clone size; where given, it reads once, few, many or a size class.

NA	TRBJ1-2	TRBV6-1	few	TGTGCCAGCAATAGTAGGACGCTCCAAGGAGGCTACACCTTC	CASNSRTLQGGYTF
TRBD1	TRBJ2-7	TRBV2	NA	TGTGCCAGCAGTGCCCGGACAGGGGTTGGAGAGCAGTACTTC	CASSARTGVGEQYF
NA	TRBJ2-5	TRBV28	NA	TGTGCCAGCAGCACAGCATATAGGGGGGGAGAGACCCAGTACTTC	CASSTAYRGGETQYF
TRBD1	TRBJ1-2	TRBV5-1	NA	TGCGCCAGCAGCGCTTCCGGGACAGGGGCGTATGGCTACACCTTC	CASSASGTGAYGYTF
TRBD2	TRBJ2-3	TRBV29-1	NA	TGCAGCGTGGGGGGGGGAGTTGGGACAGATACGCAGTATTTT	CSVGGGVGTDTQYF
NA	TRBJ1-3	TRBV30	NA	TGTGCCTGGAGGCACTCTGGAAACACCATATATTTT	CAWRHSGNTIYF
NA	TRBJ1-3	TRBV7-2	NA	TGTGCCAGCAGCCCTAAGACGGGGGGCTTTGGAAACACCATATATTTT	CASSPKTGGFGNTIYF
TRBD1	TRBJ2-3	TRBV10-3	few	TGTGCCATCAGTAAAACCGGGACAGGGGGAGATACGCAGTATTTT	CAISKTGTGGDTQYF
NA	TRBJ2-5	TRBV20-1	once	TGCAGTCCGACCCCCGAAGAGACCCAGTACTTC	CSPTPEETQYF
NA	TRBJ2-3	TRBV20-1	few	TGCAGTGCTAGATCGGGGGGAGGGGGAACAGATACGCAGTATTTT	CSARSGGGGTDTQYF
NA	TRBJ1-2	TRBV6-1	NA	TGTGCCAGCAGCTCTGTATGGGAGGGCCATGGCTACACCTTC	CASSSVWEGHGYTF
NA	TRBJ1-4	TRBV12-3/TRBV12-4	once	TGTGCCAGCAGCTCGGGCTATGAAAAACTGTTTTTT	CASSSGYEKLFF
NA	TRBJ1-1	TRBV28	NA	TGTGCCAGCAGTCCGGGCCAACGGGCGGCTTTCTTT	CASSPGQRAAFF
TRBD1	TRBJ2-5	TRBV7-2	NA	TGTGCCAGCAGCTTGGGACAGGGACCCTGGGGGGAGACCCAGTACTTC	CASSLGQGPWGETQYF
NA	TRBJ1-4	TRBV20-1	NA	TGCAGTGCTCCGGATAATGAAAAACTGTTTTTT	CSAPDNEKLFF
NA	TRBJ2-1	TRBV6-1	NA	TGTGCCAGCAGCCAGGGCTACAATGAGCAGTTCTTC	CASSQGYNEQFF
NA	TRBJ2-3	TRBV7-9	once	TGTGCCAGCAGCTTAAAGGCGACAAGCACAGATACGCAGTATTTT	CASSLKATSTDTQYF
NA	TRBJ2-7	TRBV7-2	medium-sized	TGTGCCAGCAGCTTAGCGCAGGACCACACCTCCTACGAGCAGTACTTC	CASSLAQDHTSYEQYF
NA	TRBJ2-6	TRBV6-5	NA	TGTGCCAGCAGTTACTCGGGGGGGGCCAACGTCCTGACTTTC	CASSYSGGANVLTF
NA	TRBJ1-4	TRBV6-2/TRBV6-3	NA	TGTGCCAGCAGTTACGGGGTAAAACTGTTTTTT	CASSYGVKLFF
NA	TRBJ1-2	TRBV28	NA	TGTGCCAGCAGTTTGGGTGCTAGGGGCTACACCTTC	CASSLGARGYTF
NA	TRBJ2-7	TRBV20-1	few	TGCAGTGCTAGAAGTTGGGAGAGGGCCATAGGTGGCGAGCAGTACTTC	CSARSWERAIGGEQYF
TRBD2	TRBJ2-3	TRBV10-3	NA	TGTGCCATCAGTGAACGGGAGGGGTATACGCAGTATTTT	CAISEREGYTQYF
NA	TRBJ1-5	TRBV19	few	TGTGCCAGTAGTATAGATGGGGGCAATCAGCCCCAGCATTTT	CASSIDGGNQPQHF
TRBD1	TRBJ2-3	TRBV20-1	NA	TGCAGTGCTTGGGACAGTGTCACAGATACGCAGTATTTT	CSAWDSVTDTQYF
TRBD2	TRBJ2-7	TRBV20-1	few	TGCAGTGCTAGAGGCGGGAGGAACTACGAGCAGTACTTC	CSARGGRNYEQYF
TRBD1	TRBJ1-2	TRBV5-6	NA	TGTGCCAGCTCGGGACAGGGGGCGCTTTGGTCCGGCTACACCTTC	CASSGQGALWSGYTF
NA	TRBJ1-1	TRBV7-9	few	TGTGCCAGCAGCTTAGGGTTGGGAGGGTCGAACACTGAAGCTTTCTTT	CASSLGLGGSNTEAFF
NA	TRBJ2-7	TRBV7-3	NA	TGTGCCAGCAGCTTAACGGGGGACTTCATGCCCTACGAGCAGTACTTC	CASSLTGDFMPYEQYF
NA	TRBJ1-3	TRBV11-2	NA	TGTGCCAGCAGCTCCGCTATGGGGAGCTCTGGAAACACCATATATTTT	CASSSAMGSSGNTIYF
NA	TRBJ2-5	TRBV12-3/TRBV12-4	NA	TGTGCCAGCAGTTCGTTCGCGGGGCAGACCCAGTACTTC	CASSSFAGQTQYF
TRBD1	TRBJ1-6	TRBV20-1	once	TGCAGTGCTACTCGACAGGGCTATAATTCACCCCTCCACTTT	CSATRQGYNSPLHF
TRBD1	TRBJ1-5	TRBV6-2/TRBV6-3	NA	TGTGCCAGCAGCTACCGGGACAGAAGCAATCAGCCCCAGCATTTT	CASSYRDRSNQPQHF
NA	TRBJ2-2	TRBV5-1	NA	TGCGCCAGCAGCCCCCAAGGCGGCAACACCGGGGAGCTGTTTTTT	CASSPQGGNTGELFF
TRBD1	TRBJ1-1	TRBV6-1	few	TGTGCCAGCAGCTGGGACAGAAGGAACACTGAAGCTTTCTTT	CASSWDRRNTEAFF
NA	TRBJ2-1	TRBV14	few	TGTGCCAGCAGCCCCCTCCGTGACAGTAAGTTCTTC	CASSPLRDSKFF